Listed below are T cell receptor beta chains from one sample, sequenced in a study of cytomegalovirus exposure and HLA in healthy donors. The assay was immunoSEQ multiplex PCR, and TCRdb's table has in-frame clones only and misses some. The sample yields some 130,000 clones, approximately 84% seen once. Sequenced sample: PBMCs. The receptors derive from a woman younger than 30 in good health and CMV-seronegative. The conserved cysteine and the conserved F or W are not part of the CDR3 here. Fields, in order: V gene, J gene, clone size, CDR3 protein. Rows give clone size only sometimes, using once, few, many, or a class for an expanded clone.

v_gene: TRBV10-1; j_gene: TRBJ2-5; abundance: -; CDR3aa: ASSGSPKETQY
v_gene: TRBV4-1; j_gene: TRBJ2-7; abundance: -; CDR3aa: ASSRGGGDRPQQY
v_gene: TRBV11-2; j_gene: TRBJ1-3; abundance: -; CDR3aa: ASSFQGSGNTIY
v_gene: TRBV6-1; j_gene: TRBJ1-1; abundance: -; CDR3aa: ASTLEWRTEAF
v_gene: TRBV6-5; j_gene: TRBJ1-2; abundance: -; CDR3aa: ASSYNREVPIYGYT
v_gene: TRBV5-8; j_gene: TRBJ1-1; abundance: -; CDR3aa: ASNPGQGSEAF
v_gene: TRBV7-9; j_gene: TRBJ2-7; abundance: once; CDR3aa: ASSPWALAGVN
v_gene: TRBV29-1; j_gene: TRBJ2-7; abundance: -; CDR3aa: SSSDRGEQY
v_gene: TRBV13; j_gene: TRBJ2-7; abundance: -; CDR3aa: ASSSVGQYYEQY
v_gene: TRBV6-5; j_gene: TRBJ1-1; abundance: -; CDR3aa: ASSYSIWGDGAF
v_gene: TRBV6-6; j_gene: TRBJ2-1; abundance: -; CDR3aa: ASKAGNSYNEQF
v_gene: TRBV7-9; j_gene: TRBJ1-2; abundance: once; CDR3aa: ASSLVGVDGYT
v_gene: TRBV5-4; j_gene: TRBJ2-7; abundance: -; CDR3aa: ASSASLAGGTYEQY
v_gene: TRBV11-2; j_gene: TRBJ2-7; abundance: -; CDR3aa: ASRFGGEPYEQY
v_gene: TRBV7-8; j_gene: TRBJ1-4; abundance: once; CDR3aa: ASSQIRQGPNEKLF
v_gene: TRBV7-2; j_gene: TRBJ2-5; abundance: -; CDR3aa: ASSVQGASKETQY
v_gene: TRBV30; j_gene: TRBJ1-1; abundance: -; CDR3aa: AWRLRQGTYTEAF
v_gene: TRBV30; j_gene: TRBJ1-6; abundance: -; CDR3aa: AWSQRGAGDSPLH
v_gene: TRBV10-2; j_gene: TRBJ1-1; abundance: -; CDR3aa: ASSAPQGARSEAF
v_gene: TRBV14; j_gene: TRBJ1-1; abundance: -; CDR3aa: ASSQETGYRPGGEAF
v_gene: TRBV6-5; j_gene: TRBJ2-5; abundance: once; CDR3aa: ASSSRIKEETQY
v_gene: TRBV21-1; j_gene: TRBJ2-7; abundance: -; CDR3aa: ASSRASGILNHEQY
v_gene: TRBV7-9; j_gene: TRBJ2-5; abundance: -; CDR3aa: ASSPGGLREAQY
v_gene: TRBV9; j_gene: TRBJ2-7; abundance: few; CDR3aa: ASSARTSGRVHEQY
v_gene: TRBV11-2; j_gene: TRBJ2-5; abundance: -; CDR3aa: ASSLQGTGPETQY